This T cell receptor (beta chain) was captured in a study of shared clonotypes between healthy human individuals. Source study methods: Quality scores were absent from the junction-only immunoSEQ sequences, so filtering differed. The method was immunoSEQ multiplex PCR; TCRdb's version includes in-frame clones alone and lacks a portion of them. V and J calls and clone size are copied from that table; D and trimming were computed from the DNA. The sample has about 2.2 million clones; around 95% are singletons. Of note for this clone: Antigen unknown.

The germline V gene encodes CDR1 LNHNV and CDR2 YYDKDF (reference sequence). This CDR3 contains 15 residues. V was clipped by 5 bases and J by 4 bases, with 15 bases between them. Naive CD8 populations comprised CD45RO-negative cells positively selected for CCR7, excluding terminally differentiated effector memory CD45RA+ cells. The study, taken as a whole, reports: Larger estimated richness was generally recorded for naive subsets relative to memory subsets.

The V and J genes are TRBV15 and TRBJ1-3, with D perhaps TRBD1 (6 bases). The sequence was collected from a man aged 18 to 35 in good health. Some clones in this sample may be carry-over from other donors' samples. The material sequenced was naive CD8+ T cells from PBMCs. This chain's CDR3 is CATSADAGQGNTIYF. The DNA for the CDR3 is TGTGCCACCAGCGCAGATGCTGGACAGGGAAACACCATATATTTT. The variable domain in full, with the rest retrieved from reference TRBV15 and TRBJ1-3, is DAMVIQNPRYQVTQFGKPVTLSCSQTLNHNVMYWYQQKSSQAPKLLFHYYDKDFNNEADTPDNFQSRRPNTSFCFLDIRSPGLGDTAMYLCATSADAGQGNTIYFGEGSWLTVV.